This TCR beta chain came from a study of cytomegalovirus exposure and HLA in healthy donors. Study conclusions and caveats: Researchers counted 180 or so TCR beta chains as cytomegalovirus-associated. As was reported, the HLA-A and HLA-B alleles of most subjects were accurately predicted from TCR beta sequences.

Comments on this clone: Its antigen is unknown.

V dropped 0 bases and J dropped 2 bases, with 12 bases sitting between them. The CDR3 is made up of 16 amino acids. Germline V CDR1 and CDR2: SGHDT, YYEEEE. 60 Vbeta and 13 Jbeta primers were used in PCR. Profiled with immunoSEQ multiplex PCR; TCRdb holds only in-frame clones, not every one. Among about 200,000 clones listed, just over 75% were seen once. This rearrangement joins TRBV5-6 to TRBJ2-1; maybe TRBD2 (6 bases). The TCR originated in a man aged 30-40 years in good health and CMV-seronegative. Input material: PBMCs. The CDR3 reads CASSLGVAVAYNEQFF. The DNA for the CDR3 is TGTGCCAGCAGCTTGGGGGTAGCGGTTGCCTACAATGAGCAGTTCTTC.